This entry concerns a single T cell receptor beta chain. Between the trimmed V and J ends, which lost 11 bases and 9 bases, there was a span of 17 bases. Germline V lookup: CDR1 KGHSH, CDR2 LQKENI. The CDR3 extends over 12 amino acids. These data belong to a study of blood T cells in healthy people across ages. A second PCR of about 7 to 12 cycles used a sample-barcoded 5' primer and a J-beta primer mix. TCRdb fed the 5' RACE reads into MiXCR, producing one record per CDR3 protein. This repertoire shows some 1.5 million distinct CDR3 sequences, 28% found once; its top ten account for more than 6%. J is TRBJ2-1 and V is TRBV18; D might be TRBD1 or TRBD2, each matching 5 bases. This sequence originates from a woman aged 25 to 39 in good health. Sequencing was carried out using blood. The CDR3 sequence is CAAGSRGGEQFF. The CDR3 coding sequence is TGTGCCGCGGGCTCGAGGGGTGGTGAGCAGTTCTTC. Complete variable domain (other parts from reference TRBV18 and TRBJ2-1): NAGVMQNPRHLVRRRGQEARLRCSPMKGHSHVYWYRQLPEEGLKFMVYLQKENIIDESGMPKERFSAEFPKEGPSILRIQQVVRGDSAAYFCAAGSRGGEQFFGPGTRLTVL.